The 4 T cell receptor beta chains in this list originate from one sample, sequenced in a study of CD8 T cells in Susac syndrome. Random-hexamer reverse transcription was applied to roughly 0.5 to 1 ug RNA. A single record per CDR3 protein comes from TCRdb applying MiXCR to the immunoSEQ multiplex PCR reads. The sample includes about 76,000 distinct CDR3 sequences, 90% to 95% of them seen just once. Sequencing was performed on CD8+ T cells from PBMCs. Every receptor here comes from a human donor with multiple sclerosis.

This chain uses TRBV9 with TRBJ2-2, with D unresolved. V shed 4 bases and J shed 6 bases, with 7 bases lying between them. Germline CDR1 is SGDLS and CDR2 is YYNGEE. The CDR3 has 12 amino acids. CDR3 nucleotide sequence: TGTGCCAGCAGCCAAGAGGCCGGGGAGCTGTTTTTT. It encodes CASSQEAGELFF.

This chain uses TRBV5-1 with TRBJ2-3; 9 bases are a match to TRBD2. This CDR3 is built from 18 residues. With V trimmed by 4 bases and J by 1 base, 13 bases remained unmatched. The germline V gene has CDR1 SGHRS and CDR2 YFSETQ. The CDR3 reads CASSPAPVIAGGTDTQYF. The CDR3, as DNA: TGCGCCAGCAGCCCCGCCCCTGTAATAGCGGGAGGCACAGATACGCAGTATTTT.

The gene calls are TRBV9 and TRBJ2-2, with TRBD2 matching over 8 bases. V shed 0 bases, J shed 6 bases, and the junction held 7 bases outside the gene matches. This CDR3 contains 16 residues. Germline CDR1 reads SGDLS; CDR2 reads YYNGEE. DNA for the CDR3: TGTGCCAGCAGCGTAGGGGAAGCGGGAGTGGCCGGGGAGCTGTTTTTT. It codes for CASSVGEAGVAGELFF.

The chain links TRBV5-1 to TRBJ1-1; TRBD1 matches 9 bases. CDR1 is SGHRS and CDR2 is YFSETQ in the germline V gene. After removal of 3 bases from V and 0 bases from J, the junction contained 0 bases not matched to a gene. This CDR3 is built from 14 residues. The CDR3 DNA is TGCGCCAGCAGCTGGACAGGGGTGAACACTGAAGCTTTCTTT. The encoded protein is CASSWTGVNTEAFF.